Listed below are T cell receptor beta chains from one sample, sequenced in a study of blood T cell repertoires in COVID-19. Profiled with immunoSEQ multiplex PCR; TCRdb holds only in-frame clones, not every one. The sample records 88,000 or so clones, about 88% being singletons. The specimen was peripheral blood. The receptors were gathered from a man aged 55-75 years with acute or convalescent COVID-19. CDR3s include the opening cysteine and the closing phenylalanine or tryptophan. Each record gives: clone size, V gene, J gene, CDR3 protein. The size of a clone is reported for some rows only, either as once, few or many, or as a class for expanded clones.

NA	TRBV6-6	TRBJ1-5	CASSPGTPNQPQHF
NA	TRBV5-1	TRBJ2-2	CASSTANTGELFF
NA	TRBV4-1	TRBJ2-5	CASSPSSGGLGETQYF
NA	TRBV27	TRBJ2-4	CASSAAGGILAKNIQYF
NA	TRBV19	TRBJ2-2	CASSPGLAGGRGTGELFF
few	TRBV14	TRBJ1-2	CASSQWTGKESGYGYTF
NA	TRBV28	TRBJ1-5	CASSLGTGGLLGNQPQHF
NA	TRBV7-2	TRBJ1-2	CASSLVGARSYGYTF
NA	TRBV30	TRBJ2-7	CAWSQGTYEQYF
NA	TRBV30	TRBJ1-3	CAWSERGNTIYF
NA	TRBV5-1	TRBJ1-1	CASSLGGNTEAFF
NA	TRBV18	TRBJ1-1	CASSAGGVFTEAFF
few	TRBV10-3	TRBJ1-2	CAIRNGQGVNYGYTF
few	TRBV29-1	TRBJ1-1	CSAKTVNTEAFF
NA	TRBV5-1	TRBJ2-3	CASSSRTSVGTDTQYF